This TCR beta chain appears in the sequencing data of a study of regulatory T cells in long-lasting Graves disease. For the study at large: Persistence in Graves' disease denoted antithyroid drug use beyond 5 years alongside positive TSH receptor antibodies.

Building the TCR beta libraries relied on iRepertoire HTBI primers, and CDR3 regions underwent Arm-PCR. As handled by the study authors: Identification yielded 60 or so TRBV and around 15 TRBJ segments across samples. TCRdb reprocessed the multiplex PCR reads via MiXCR and lists one record per CDR3 protein. The V and J calls follow TCRdb's processing rather than the paper's. The table records 300,000 to 500,000 distinct CDR3 sequences, around 21% of them present only once. This clonotype has more than one count but fewer than ten. As yet, its antigen is unknown. Time point denoted: persistent/refractory GD, antithyroid drugs over 5 years with positive TRAb. Extracted RNA from PBMCs served as the source of the TCR library. Study-level results: A limited number of samples was an acknowledged limitation. Lower TCR diversity was seen in persistent Graves' patients than in newly diagnosed ones.

The CDR3 length is 16 residues. Germline values: CDR1 MNHEY, CDR2 SVGEGT. V was cut by 2 bases and J by 0 bases, with 11 bases left in between. Source: peripheral blood mononuclear cells (PBMCs), taken when the disease was refractory, from a patient treated with antithyroid drugs. The chain employs TRBV6-2 or TRBV6-3 and TRBJ1-3; no firm D call. This TCR was recovered from a female donor with Graves disease. CDR3: CASSYTAASSGNTIYF. The CDR3 nucleotides read TGTGCCAGCAGTTACACCGCGGCGAGCTCTGGAAACACCATATATTTT.